This T cell receptor beta chain derives from a study of cytomegalovirus exposure and HLA in healthy donors. Overall study results and limits: A classifier reportedly called cytomegalovirus status with high sensitivity and specificity.

V was clipped by 6 bases and J by 0 bases; unmatched bases: 20. Germline values: CDR1 WNHNN, CDR2 SYGVQD (reference sequence). The CDR3 runs 20 residues. Profiled with immunoSEQ multiplex PCR; TCRdb holds only in-frame clones, not every one. The sample includes 80,000 or so clones, roughly 94% seen only once; the top ten take under 0.9%. Only one count was recorded for this clone. Its antigen remains unknown. Material for sequencing was PBMCs. The rearrangement links TRBV10-1 to TRBJ2-7; 10 bases agree with TRBD1. This clonotype was obtained from a woman aged 18-35 years in good health and CMV-seronegative. The CDR3 region has the DNA TGCGCCAGCAGGGCGGGACAGGGGATTTTTTCACCCAAAAGCTCCTACGAGCAGTACTTC. Translation: CASRAGQGIFSPKSSYEQYF.